This T cell receptor beta chain was sequenced in a study of human T cells and chemical hapten exposure. Study background: TCR yield per sample varied, mainly due to pooled library volumes.

The time point is: patch test 1, 2 weeks after DPC sensitization. Treatment in this sample: therapeutic diphenylcyclopropenone sensitization with weekly scalp DPC. General study findings and limits: Healthy individuals' immune responses may differ from those of donors, who had alopecia.

On this clonotype: Its cognate antigen is unknown.

Via MiXCR, TCRdb re-called the RACE reads, giving one row per CDR3 protein. The sample gives around 120,000 distinct CDR3 sequences, approximately 10% of which show up once; roughly 3.2% is in the top ten. The material was whole blood, obtained in connection with sensitization to the hapten diphenylcyclopropenone (DPC). The clonotype originates from a woman aged 40-49 years with alopecia areata. Some clones in this sample may be carry-over from other donors' samples.

CDR3 nucleotides: TGTGCCAGCAGCAGTAGCGGGGGAACAGATACGCAGTATTTT. It is translated as CASSSSGGTDTQYF. J is TRBJ2-3 and V is TRBV7-6; 9 bases agree with TRBD2. J lost 3 bases, V lost 5 bases, and 3 bases had no gene match. This CDR3 is built from 14 residues. The V gene's germline CDR1 is SGHVS and CDR2 FNYEAQ.